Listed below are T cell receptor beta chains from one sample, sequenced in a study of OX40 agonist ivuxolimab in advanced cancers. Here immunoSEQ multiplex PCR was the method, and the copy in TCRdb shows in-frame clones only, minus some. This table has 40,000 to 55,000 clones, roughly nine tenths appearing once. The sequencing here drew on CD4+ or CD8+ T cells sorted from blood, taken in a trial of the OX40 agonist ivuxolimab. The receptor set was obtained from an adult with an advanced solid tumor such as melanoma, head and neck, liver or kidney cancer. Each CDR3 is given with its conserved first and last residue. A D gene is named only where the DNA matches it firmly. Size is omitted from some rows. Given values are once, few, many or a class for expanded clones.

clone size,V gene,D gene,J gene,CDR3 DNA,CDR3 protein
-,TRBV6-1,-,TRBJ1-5,TGTGCCAGCGCCGGCGGGGGGGCTAGCAATCAGCCCCAGCATTTT,CASAGGGASNQPQHF
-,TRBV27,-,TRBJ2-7,TGTGCCAGCAGTCCCCCCGGGGTTGCCTACGAGCAGTACTTC,CASSPPGVAYEQYF
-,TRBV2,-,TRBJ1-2,TGTGCCAGCAGTGTCCTTCGATTCACTAACTATGGCTACACCTTC,CASSVLRFTNYGYTF
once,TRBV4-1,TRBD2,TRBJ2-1,TGCGCCAGCAGCCAAGAGAGGGTATGGACTAGCGGGGGGGCAGGGAATGAGCAGTTCTTC,CASSQERVWTSGGAGNEQFF
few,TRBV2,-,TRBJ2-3,TGTGCCAGGGGTCCTCGGTTGTTGACAGATACGCAGTATTTT,CARGPRLLTDTQYF
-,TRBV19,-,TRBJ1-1,TGTGCCAGTAGGCGACAGGTGGGGAACACTGAAGCTTTCTTT,CASRRQVGNTEAFF
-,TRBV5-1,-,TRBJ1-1,TGCGCCAGCAGCTTGGCCGAGGCGGTGGGCACTGAAGCTTTCTTT,CASSLAEAVGTEAFF
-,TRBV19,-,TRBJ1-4,TGTGCCAGTAGTATCCCCGGGACACAGACTAATGAAAAACTGTTTTTT,CASSIPGTQTNEKLFF
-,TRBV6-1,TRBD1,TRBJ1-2,TGTGCCAGCAGATGGGGACAGACTAACTATGGCTACACCTTC,CASRWGQTNYGYTF
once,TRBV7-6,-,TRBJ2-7,TGTGCCAGCAGCCCCCAAACCGGGGAGCAGTACTTC,CASSPQTGEQYF
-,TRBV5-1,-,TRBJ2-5,TGCGCCAGCAGCTTGGGACCCTTGAAGACCCAGTACTTC,CASSLGPLKTQYF
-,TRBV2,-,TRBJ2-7,TGTGCCAGCGGCCAGAGTGGGTTACCCTACGAGCAGTACTTC,CASGQSGLPYEQYF
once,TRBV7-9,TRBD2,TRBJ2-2,TGTGCCAGCAGCTTAGCGCGAGGCGGGGGGACCTTGAACACCGGGGAGCTGTTTTTT,CASSLARGGGTLNTGELFF
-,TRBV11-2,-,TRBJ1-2,TGTGCCAGCAGCTCCGTCAGTGTCTCTGGCTACACCTTC,CASSSVSVSGYTF
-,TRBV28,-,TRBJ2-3,TGTGCCAGCAGCGGGGCACGTCAGCCCCAGTATTTT,CASSGARQPQYF
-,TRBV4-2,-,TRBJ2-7,TGTGCCAGCAGCCACGCCTCCTACGAGCAGTACTTC,CASSHASYEQYF
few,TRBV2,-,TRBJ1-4,TGTGCCAGCAGCTTCTCTACAGGGAATGAAAAACTGTTTTTT,CASSFSTGNEKLFF
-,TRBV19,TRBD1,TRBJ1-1,TGTGCCAGTAGTATTGGCAGGGGGCGCGGGAACACTGAAGCTTTCTTT,CASSIGRGRGNTEAFF
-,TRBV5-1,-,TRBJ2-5,TGCGCCAGCGAAGACCAAGAGACCCAGTACTTC,CASEDQETQYF
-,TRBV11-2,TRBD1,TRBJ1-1,TGTGCCAGCAGCCACCGACAGGGAAGGAGAATGAACACTGAAGCTTTCTTT,CASSHRQGRRMNTEAFF
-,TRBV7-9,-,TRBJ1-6,TGTGCCAGCAGCCCTGGAGGGGTTTATCCCCTCCACTTT,CASSPGGVYPLHF
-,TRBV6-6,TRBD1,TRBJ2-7,TGTGCCAGCAACGTCAGGGGGAGTAGGGAGCAGTACTTC,CASNVRGSREQYF
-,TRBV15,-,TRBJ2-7,TGTGCCACCAGCAGAGCTGCCCTCAGGGACCACTACGAGCAGTACTTC,CATSRAALRDHYEQYF